This T cell receptor (beta chain) was obtained from a study of neurological immune-mediated disorders. Study conclusions and caveats: Whereas HTLV-1-associated myelopathy showed the most TCR clonal expansion, multiple sclerosis showed the least, with levels below those of healthy controls.

This clonotype was found many times. Its antigen is unknown. The team produced cDNA through 5'RACE using 10-nucleotide random UMIs. A single run covered 15-18 subjects with over 190 million TCR-beta sequences. TCRdb reanalysed the 5' RACE reads using MiXCR and keeps one entry per CDR3 protein. The sample lists 74,000 or so distinct CDR3 sequences, 9.4% occurring once. It was from 2 million PBMCs stored at -80 C that the unsorted libraries were obtained. The CDR3 has 16 amino acids. The receptor comes from a man between 50 and 59 years old in good health. The chain joins TRBV21-1 to TRBJ2-3; the DNA was not used to check the table's D call, TRBD1. TRBV21-1 counts as a pseudogene. Sequencing was done on a sample of PBMCs. The CDR3 is CASSSPGGYSTDTQYF. In DNA, the CDR3 is TGTGCCAGCAGCTCCCCGGGGGGTTATAGCACAGATACGCAGTATTTT.